A selection of T cell receptor beta chains follows, all from one sample in a study of T cells in Graves' hyperthyroidism and ophthalmopathy. TCRdb analysed the multiplex PCR reads with MiXCR anew, one entry per CDR3 protein. The table shows approximately 380,000 distinct CDR3 sequences, with around 18% occurring only once. The sequencing sample was made of blood. These receptors were obtained from a man aged 18 to 29 with Graves' ophthalmopathy. CDR3s include the opening cysteine and the closing phenylalanine or tryptophan. A D gene is named only where the DNA matches it firmly. Clone size is not always given. Where it is, it says once, few, many or a class for expanded clones.

size: few
J: TRBJ2-2
V: TRBV5-1
D: TRBD2
DNA: TGCGCCAGCAGCAGCCTAGCGGGGGGGCCGGGCACCGGGGAGCTGTTTTTT
CDR3: CASSSLAGGPGTGELFF

size: .
J: TRBJ2-6
V: TRBV7-6
D: .
DNA: TGTGCCAGCAGCCCAGGACAGTTCTCTGGGGCCAACGTCCTGACTTTC
CDR3: CASSPGQFSGANVLTF

size: many
J: TRBJ2-5
V: TRBV9
D: TRBD1
DNA: TGTGCCAGCAGCGCGACAGGGGGGAGTCGCCAAGAGACCCAGTACTTC
CDR3: CASSATGGSRQETQYF

size: many
J: TRBJ2-7
V: TRBV24-1
D: TRBD2
DNA: TGTGCCACCAGTGATGGGACTAGCGGGGGGCCTCTCGAGCAGTACTTC
CDR3: CATSDGTSGGPLEQYF

size: many
J: TRBJ1-4
V: TRBV7-3
D: TRBD1
DNA: TGTGCCAGCAGCCCCGGACAGGTGCTGGGTAATGAAAAACTGTTTTTT
CDR3: CASSPGQVLGNEKLFF

size: .
J: TRBJ1-2
V: TRBV28
D: .
DNA: TGTGCCAGCGGACTAGGCTATGGCTACACCTTC
CDR3: CASGLGYGYTF

size: .
J: TRBJ1-1
V: TRBV7-7
D: .
DNA: TGTGCCAGCAGCCCCCTGGGGGGGGAGTACACTGAAGCTTTCTTT
CDR3: CASSPLGGEYTEAFF

size: .
J: TRBJ1-2
V: TRBV20-1
D: TRBD1
DNA: TGCAGTGCTAGGTCTCAGGGGGACGGCTACACCTTC
CDR3: CSARSQGDGYTF

size: few
J: TRBJ2-3
V: TRBV6-5
D: .
DNA: TGTGCCAGCAGTTACTCGGGACTGGCCTTGGAGACGCAGTATTTT
CDR3: CASSYSGLALETQYF

size: many
J: TRBJ2-5
V: TRBV27
D: TRBD1
DNA: TGTGCCAGCAGTCACCTCCGGGACAGCGTGTACCAAGAGACCCAGTACTTC
CDR3: CASSHLRDSVYQETQYF

size: many
J: TRBJ1-5
V: TRBV27
D: TRBD1
DNA: TGTGCCAGCAGTTCACTTCGGACAGGGGGGAATCAGCCCCAGCATTTT
CDR3: CASSSLRTGGNQPQHF

size: many
J: TRBJ2-1
V: TRBV11-2
D: .
DNA: TGTGCCAGCAGCCCCCTACAACAAACAGTATACAATGAGCAGTTCTTC
CDR3: CASSPLQQTVYNEQFF

size: many
J: TRBJ2-7
V: TRBV7-9
D: TRBD2
DNA: TGTGCCAGCAGCCAGAATCCTAGCGGGGCGCCTACCTACGAGCAGTACTTC
CDR3: CASSQNPSGAPTYEQYF

size: many
J: TRBJ2-7
V: TRBV6-1
D: TRBD2
DNA: TGTGCCAGCGTGGAAGGAGCGGGGGCACATGGGAACGAGCAGTACTTC
CDR3: CASVEGAGAHGNEQYF

size: .
J: TRBJ1-1
V: TRBV10-3
D: .
DNA: TGTGCCATCGGTGGGAATCCCGGGACTCAGGTTATGTCCACTGAAGCTTTCTTT
CDR3: CAIGGNPGTQVMSTEAFF

size: few
J: TRBJ1-2
V: TRBV6-1
D: .
DNA: TGTGCCAGCAGTGAATCCTACACGGGCGTCTACTATGGCTACACCTTC
CDR3: CASSESYTGVYYGYTF

size: .
J: TRBJ2-5
V: TRBV2
D: .
DNA: TGTGCCAGCAGTGATAGGAGGGGGGAGACCCAGTACTTC
CDR3: CASSDRRGETQYF

size: .
J: TRBJ2-5
V: TRBV20-1
D: TRBD1
DNA: TGCAGTGCTCCGTATTGGGCAGGGGGAAAGGCGACCCAGTACTTC
CDR3: CSAPYWAGGKATQYF

size: .
J: TRBJ1-4
V: TRBV5-1
D: TRBD1
DNA: TGCGCCAGCAGCTCGGGGACAGGGGTTGAAAAACTGTTTTTT
CDR3: CASSSGTGVEKLFF

size: few
J: TRBJ2-3
V: TRBV10-1
D: TRBD2
DNA: TGCGCCAGCAGTGAGTCCCAGCGGGGGGCAGATACGCAGTATTTT
CDR3: CASSESQRGADTQYF

size: .
J: TRBJ1-4
V: TRBV7-9
D: .
DNA: TGTGCCAGCAGCCCGCCGTCTTTGGAAAAACTGTTTTTT
CDR3: CASSPPSLEKLFF

size: many
J: TRBJ1-1
V: TRBV7-2
D: .
DNA: TGTGCCAGCAGCTCGAGTCCGTGGGGCACTGAAGCTTTCTTT
CDR3: CASSSSPWGTEAFF

size: .
J: TRBJ2-3
V: TRBV24-1
D: .
DNA: TGTGCCACCAGTGAGGGCAGTAGCACAGATACGCAGTATTTT
CDR3: CATSEGSSTDTQYF

size: many
J: TRBJ2-5
V: TRBV7-2
D: .
DNA: TGTGCCAGCAGCTTTACCGGGACATCTGAGACCCAGTACTTC
CDR3: CASSFTGTSETQYF

size: few
J: TRBJ1-1
V: TRBV6-1
D: TRBD1
DNA: TGTGCCAGCAGTGTGACAGGGGTTCTTACTGAAGCTTTCTTT
CDR3: CASSVTGVLTEAFF

size: many
J: TRBJ2-5
V: TRBV7-9
D: .
DNA: TGTGCCAGCAGGGAGGCCAGTCGTGGCGAGACCCAGTACTTC
CDR3: CASREASRGETQYF

size: many
J: TRBJ1-5
V: TRBV6-2/TRBV6-3
D: .
DNA: TGTGCCAGCACCGACGGGCCGCAGGGCGATCAGCCCCAGCATTTT
CDR3: CASTDGPQGDQPQHF

size: many
J: TRBJ2-1
V: TRBV12-3/TRBV12-4
D: .
DNA: TGTGCCAGCCTGGACAGCCTGCAATACAATGAGCAGTTCTTC
CDR3: CASLDSLQYNEQFF

size: many
J: TRBJ2-7
V: TRBV7-9
D: TRBD1
DNA: TGTGCCAGCAGCTTAGACAGGGGGCAATACTTC
CDR3: CASSLDRGQYF

size: many
J: TRBJ1-1
V: TRBV7-3
D: .
DNA: TGTGCCAGCAGCTTATGTGGGCTGGAGGCCAGGGACACTGAAGCTTTCTTT
CDR3: CASSLCGLEARDTEAFF

size: .
J: TRBJ1-2
V: TRBV24-1
D: TRBD1
DNA: TGTGCCACCAGTGACCTACAGGGGACCCATGGCTACACCTTC
CDR3: CATSDLQGTHGYTF

size: once
J: TRBJ1-5
V: TRBV15
D: .
DNA: TGTGCCACCAGCAGGTCCGGGTTGGATCAGCCCCAGCATTTT
CDR3: CATSRSGLDQPQHF

size: .
J: TRBJ2-2
V: TRBV12-3/TRBV12-4
D: .
DNA: TGTGCCAGTAGGGGCGCGGCTCCTACCGGGGAGCTGTTTTTT
CDR3: CASRGAAPTGELFF

size: .
J: TRBJ1-1
V: TRBV19
D: TRBD1
DNA: TGTGCCAGTAGTCCAACAGGGGGCGCGACTGAAGCTTTCTTT
CDR3: CASSPTGGATEAFF

size: many
J: TRBJ1-5
V: TRBV6-2/TRBV6-3
D: .
DNA: TGTGCCAGCAGTCGCGCTGGGTCAGCCGTGCAGCCCCAGCATTTT
CDR3: CASSRAGSAVQPQHF

size: many
J: TRBJ2-7
V: TRBV12-3/TRBV12-4
D: .
DNA: TGTGCCAGCAGGACAGGTTCCTACGAGCAGTACTTC
CDR3: CASRTGSYEQYF

size: many
J: TRBJ2-1
V: TRBV7-2
D: .
DNA: TGTGCCAGCAGTGGGGAAGGGTTGGAGCAGTTCTTC
CDR3: CASSGEGLEQFF

size: many
J: TRBJ2-5
V: TRBV20-1
D: .
DNA: TGCAGTGCTAGTTCGAGGGGCAGAGACCAGTACTTC
CDR3: CSASSRGRDQYF

size: few
J: TRBJ2-3
V: TRBV27
D: .
DNA: TGTGCCAGCAGTCGGGACGGCTTCAACACAGATACGCAGTATTTT
CDR3: CASSRDGFNTDTQYF

size: many
J: TRBJ1-2
V: TRBV5-6
D: .
DNA: TGTGCCAGCAGCCCGGGACTCTCGGGAGGCTATGGCTACACCTTC
CDR3: CASSPGLSGGYGYTF

size: many
J: TRBJ2-7
V: TRBV5-1
D: .
DNA: TGCGCCAGCAGCTTCCGGGACCTAAGCTACGAGCAGTACTTC
CDR3: CASSFRDLSYEQYF

size: .
J: TRBJ1-1
V: TRBV10-3
D: .
DNA: TGTGCCTCGAGATTATCCGGGGCCAATGACACTGAAGCTTTCTTT
CDR3: CASRLSGANDTEAFF

size: many
J: TRBJ1-1
V: TRBV6-1
D: .
DNA: TGTGCCACCAAGCCGGCCCGGAACACTGAAGCTTTCTTT
CDR3: CATKPARNTEAFF

size: .
J: TRBJ2-3
V: TRBV18
D: TRBD1
DNA: TGTACCAGCTCAGCCGGGACAGGGACATTCACGCAGTATTTT
CDR3: CTSSAGTGTFTQYF

size: many
J: TRBJ1-1
V: TRBV29-1
D: .
DNA: TGCAGCGTTGAAAGAGGCAGGAGGAACACTGAAGCTTTCTTT
CDR3: CSVERGRRNTEAFF

size: many
J: TRBJ1-5
V: TRBV19
D: TRBD1
DNA: TGTGCCAGTAGTATAGATCTTGAGACAGGGGGAAATCAGCCCCAGCATTTT
CDR3: CASSIDLETGGNQPQHF

size: few
J: TRBJ2-7
V: TRBV5-1
D: .
DNA: TGCGCCAGCGCCCGAGGGGGGGGCCAGAATCACGAGCAGTACTTC
CDR3: CASARGGGQNHEQYF

size: few
J: TRBJ2-1
V: TRBV5-1
D: TRBD1
DNA: TGCGCCAGCAGCTTGGGAGTCGGGGACAGGGCGGATGAGCAGTTCTTC
CDR3: CASSLGVGDRADEQFF

size: .
J: TRBJ2-5
V: TRBV2
D: .
DNA: TGTGCCAGCAACTGGGACATCGGGGAGACCCAGTACTTC
CDR3: CASNWDIGETQYF

size: many
J: TRBJ2-7
V: TRBV3-1
D: .
DNA: TGTGCCAGCAGCACCGACAGGGAGGCCTACGAGCAGTACTTC
CDR3: CASSTDREAYEQYF